This T cell receptor beta chain was found in a study of shared clonotypes between healthy human individuals. Trimming removed 6 bases from V and 6 bases from J; junction bases left unmatched: 10. CDR3 size: 15 residues. Germline loops: CDR1 LNHDA, CDR2 SQIVND (reference sequence). The split of CD4+ cells yielded CD45RA+ naive and CD45RA-negative memory subsets. General study findings and limits: Richness estimates generally favored naive over memory subsets.

Produced via immunoSEQ multiplex PCR; TCRdb's table is partial and in-frame only. The sample lists some 2.3 million clones, 80% to 95% occurring once. About this clone itself: Antigen specificity is unknown.

V usage is TRBV19 and J usage is TRBJ1-5, with 8 bases matching TRBD1. Sequenced material: naive CD4+ T cells from PBMCs. Subset indicated: CD45RA+ positively selected. This receptor was taken from a man between 18 and 35 years old in good health. Some clones in this sample may be carry-over from other donors' samples. CDR3 loop: CASSPDRVAGQPQHF. Written as DNA, the CDR3 is TGTGCCAGTAGCCCGGACAGGGTCGCGGGTCAGCCCCAGCATTTT.